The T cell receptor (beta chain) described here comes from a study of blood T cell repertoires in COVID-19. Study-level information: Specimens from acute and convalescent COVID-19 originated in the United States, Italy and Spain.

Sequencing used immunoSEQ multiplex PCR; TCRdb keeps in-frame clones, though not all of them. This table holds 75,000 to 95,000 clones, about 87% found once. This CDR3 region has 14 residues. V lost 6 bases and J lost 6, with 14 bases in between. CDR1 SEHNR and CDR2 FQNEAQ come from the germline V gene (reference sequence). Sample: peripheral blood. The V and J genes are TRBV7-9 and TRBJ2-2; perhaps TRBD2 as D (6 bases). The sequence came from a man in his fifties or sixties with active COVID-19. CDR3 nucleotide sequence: TGTGCCAGCAGATCCACGGGAGTCGCCGGGGAGCTGTTTTTT. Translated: CASRSTGVAGELFF. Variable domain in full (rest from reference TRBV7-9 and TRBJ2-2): DTGVSQNPRHKITKRGQNVTFRCDPISEHNRLYWYRQTLGQGPEFLTYFQNEAQLEKSRLLSDRFSAERPKGSFSTLEIQRTEQGDSAMYLCASRSTGVAGELFFGEGSRLTVL.